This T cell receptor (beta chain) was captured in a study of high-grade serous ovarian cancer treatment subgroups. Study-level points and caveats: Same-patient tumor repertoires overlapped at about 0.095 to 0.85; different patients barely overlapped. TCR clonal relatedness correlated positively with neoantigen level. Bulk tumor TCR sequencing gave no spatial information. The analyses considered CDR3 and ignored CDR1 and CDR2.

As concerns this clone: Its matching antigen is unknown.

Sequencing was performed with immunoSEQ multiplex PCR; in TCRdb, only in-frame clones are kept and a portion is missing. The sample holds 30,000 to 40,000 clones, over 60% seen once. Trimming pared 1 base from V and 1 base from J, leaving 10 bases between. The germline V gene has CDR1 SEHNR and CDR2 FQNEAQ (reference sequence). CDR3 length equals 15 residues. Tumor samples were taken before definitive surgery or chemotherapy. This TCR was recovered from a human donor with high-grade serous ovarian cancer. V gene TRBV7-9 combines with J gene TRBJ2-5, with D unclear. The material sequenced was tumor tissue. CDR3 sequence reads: CASSLGQAGQETQYF. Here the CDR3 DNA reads TGTGCCAGCAGCTTAGGTCAGGCCGGCCAAGAGACCCAGTACTTC.